The clone carrying this TCR beta chain has a count of ten or more. These data belong to a study of T-cell reconstitution after alpha-beta-depleted transplantation in children. Per germline, CDR1 MDHEN and CDR2 SYDVKM. V gave up 4 bases and J gave up 5 bases, with 21 bases separating them. The CDR3 has 17 amino acids. Construction of the TCRbeta library involved unique molecular identifiers. MiXCR, applied by TCRdb to the PCR reads, yields one record per CDR3 protein. The data show some 240,000 distinct CDR3 sequences, around 12% seen once. The source was PBMCs from the stem cell graft donor, collected from the stem cell graft. The V call is TRBV28, the J call TRBJ1-5; D not certain. The source of this sequence is a human donor who donated a stem cell graft to a child with acute lymphoblastic leukemia. This CDR3 is CASSYRPNLGNYQPQHF. The CDR3 nucleotides read TGTGCCAGCAGTTATCGACCGAATTTAGGGAATTATCAGCCCCAGCATTTT.